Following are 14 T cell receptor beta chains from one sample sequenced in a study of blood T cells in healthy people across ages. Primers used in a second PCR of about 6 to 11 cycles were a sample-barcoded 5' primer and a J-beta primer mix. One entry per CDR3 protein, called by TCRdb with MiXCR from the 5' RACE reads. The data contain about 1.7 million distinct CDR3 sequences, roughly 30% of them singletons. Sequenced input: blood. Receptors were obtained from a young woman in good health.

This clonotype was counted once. Written as DNA, the CDR3 is TGTGCCAGCAGCTTATCCGTATACGAGCAGTTCTTC. The encoded protein is CASSLSVYEQFF. V and J are TRBV11-2 and TRBJ2-1; no definite D call. CDR1 SGHAT and CDR2 FQNNGV come from the germline V gene. The CDR3 sequence is 12 residues long. Trimming left V 2 bases short and J 10 bases short, with 9 bases between. The full variable domain, in which reference TRBV11-2 and TRBJ2-1 provide the parts outside the CDR3, is EAGVAQSPRYKIIEKRQSVAFWCNPISGHATLYWYQQILGQGPKLLIQFQNNGVVDDSQLPKDRFSAERLKGVDSTLKIQPAKLEDSAVYLCASSLSVYEQFFGPGTRLTVL.

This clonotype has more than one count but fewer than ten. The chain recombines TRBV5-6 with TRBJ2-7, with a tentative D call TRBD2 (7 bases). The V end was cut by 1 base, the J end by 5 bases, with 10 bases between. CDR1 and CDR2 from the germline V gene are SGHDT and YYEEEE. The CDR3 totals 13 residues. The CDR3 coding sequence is TGTGCCAGCAGCTTGTACGGGGGGCACGAGCAGTACTTC. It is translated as CASSLYGGHEQYF.

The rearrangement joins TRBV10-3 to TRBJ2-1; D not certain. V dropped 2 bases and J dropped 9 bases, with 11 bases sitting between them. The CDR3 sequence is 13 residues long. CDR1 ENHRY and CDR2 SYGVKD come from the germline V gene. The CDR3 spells CAISEASRSEQFF. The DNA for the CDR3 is TGTGCCATCAGTGAGGCCTCTAGAAGTGAGCAGTTCTTC.

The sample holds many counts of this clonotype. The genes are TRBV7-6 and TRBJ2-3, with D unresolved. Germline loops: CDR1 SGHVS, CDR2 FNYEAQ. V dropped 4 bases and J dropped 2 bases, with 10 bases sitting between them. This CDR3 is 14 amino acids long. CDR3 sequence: CASSSNVYTDTQYF. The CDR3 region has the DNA TGTGCCAGCAGCTCAAACGTATACACAGATACGCAGTATTTT. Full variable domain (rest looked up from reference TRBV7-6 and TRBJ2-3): GAGVSQSPRYKVTKRGQDVALRCDPISGHVSLYWYRQALGQGPEFLTYFNYEAQQDKSGLPNDRFSAERPEGSISTLTIQRTEQRDSAMYRCASSSNVYTDTQYFGPGTRLTVL.

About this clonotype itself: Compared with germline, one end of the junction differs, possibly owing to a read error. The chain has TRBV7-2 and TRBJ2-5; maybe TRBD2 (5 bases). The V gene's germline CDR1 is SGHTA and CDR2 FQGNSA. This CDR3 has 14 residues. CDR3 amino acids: CAGSLAPSLETQYF. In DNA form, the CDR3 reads TGTGCCGGCAGCTTAGCCCCTAGCTTGGAGACCCAGTACTTC.

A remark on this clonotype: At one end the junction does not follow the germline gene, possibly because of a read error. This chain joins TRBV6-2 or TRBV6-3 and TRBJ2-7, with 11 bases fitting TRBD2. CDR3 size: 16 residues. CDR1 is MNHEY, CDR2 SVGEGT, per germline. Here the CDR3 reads CTSRIWRGLADGEQYF. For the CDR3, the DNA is TGTACCAGCAGGATCTGGAGGGGACTAGCGGATGGGGAGCAGTACTTC.

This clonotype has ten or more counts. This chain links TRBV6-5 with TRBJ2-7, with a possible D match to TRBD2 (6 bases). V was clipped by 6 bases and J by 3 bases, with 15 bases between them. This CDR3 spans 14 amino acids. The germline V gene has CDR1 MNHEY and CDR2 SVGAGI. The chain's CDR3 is CASSLSRGIYEQYF. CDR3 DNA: TGTGCCAGCAGCCTTAGTCGGGGGATCTACGAGCAGTACTTC.

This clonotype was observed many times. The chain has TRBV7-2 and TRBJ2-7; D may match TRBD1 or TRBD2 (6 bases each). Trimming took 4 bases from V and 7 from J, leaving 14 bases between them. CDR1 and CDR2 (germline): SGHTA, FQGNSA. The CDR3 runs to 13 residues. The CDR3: CASSSMGAGEQYF. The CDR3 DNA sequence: TGTGCCAGCAGCTCTATGGGGGCGGGGGAGCAGTACTTC.

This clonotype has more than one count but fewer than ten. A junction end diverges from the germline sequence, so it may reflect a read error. CDR3 in amino acids: CSALPGGETRYF. The CDR3 coding sequence is TGCAGTGCTCTCCCAGGGGGAGAGACCCGGTACTTC. The chain carries TRBV20-1 and TRBJ2-5; 7 bases align to TRBD1. Germline V gene sequence: CDR1 DFQATT, CDR2 SNEGSKA (reference sequence). This CDR3 has 12 residues.

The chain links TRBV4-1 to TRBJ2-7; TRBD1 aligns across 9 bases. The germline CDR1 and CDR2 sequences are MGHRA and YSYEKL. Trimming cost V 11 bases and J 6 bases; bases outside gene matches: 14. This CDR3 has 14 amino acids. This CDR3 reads CAGGWTGEISEQYF. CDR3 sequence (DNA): TGCGCCGGCGGGTGGACAGGGGAGATCTCCGAGCAGTACTTC.

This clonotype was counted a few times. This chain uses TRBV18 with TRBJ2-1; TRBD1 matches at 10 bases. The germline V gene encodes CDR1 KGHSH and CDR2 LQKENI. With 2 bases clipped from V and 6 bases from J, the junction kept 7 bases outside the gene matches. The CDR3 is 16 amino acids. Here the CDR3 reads CASSPSFGTGVNEQFF. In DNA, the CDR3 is TGTGCCAGCTCACCATCCTTCGGGACAGGGGTCAATGAGCAGTTCTTC. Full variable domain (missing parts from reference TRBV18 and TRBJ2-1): NAGVMQNPRHLVRRRGQEARLRCSPMKGHSHVYWYRQLPEEGLKFMVYLQKENIIDESGMPKERFSAEFPKEGPSILRIQQVVRGDSAAYFCASSPSFGTGVNEQFFGPGTRLTVL.

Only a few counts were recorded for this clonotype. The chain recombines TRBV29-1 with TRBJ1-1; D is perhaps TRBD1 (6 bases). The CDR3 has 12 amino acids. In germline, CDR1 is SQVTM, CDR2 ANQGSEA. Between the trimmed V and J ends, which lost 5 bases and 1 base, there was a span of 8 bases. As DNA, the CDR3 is TGCAGCGTTTCACAGGGGAACACTGAAGCTTTCTTT. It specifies CSVSQGNTEAFF.

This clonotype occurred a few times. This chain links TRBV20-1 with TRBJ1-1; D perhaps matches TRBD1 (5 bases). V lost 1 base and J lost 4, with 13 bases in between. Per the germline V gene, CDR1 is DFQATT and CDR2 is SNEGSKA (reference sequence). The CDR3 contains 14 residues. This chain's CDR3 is CSARVQGLGTEAFF. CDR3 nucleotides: TGCAGTGCTAGAGTTCAGGGTCTGGGCACTGAAGCTTTCTTT.

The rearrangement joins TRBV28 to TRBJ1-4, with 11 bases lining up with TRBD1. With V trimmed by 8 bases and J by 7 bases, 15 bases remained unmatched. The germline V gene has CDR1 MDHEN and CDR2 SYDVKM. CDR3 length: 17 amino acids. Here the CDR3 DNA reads TGTGCCAGCGGCGGTACCGGGACAGGGGGTTTTGGTGAAAAACTGTTTTTT. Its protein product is CASGGTGTGGFGEKLFF.